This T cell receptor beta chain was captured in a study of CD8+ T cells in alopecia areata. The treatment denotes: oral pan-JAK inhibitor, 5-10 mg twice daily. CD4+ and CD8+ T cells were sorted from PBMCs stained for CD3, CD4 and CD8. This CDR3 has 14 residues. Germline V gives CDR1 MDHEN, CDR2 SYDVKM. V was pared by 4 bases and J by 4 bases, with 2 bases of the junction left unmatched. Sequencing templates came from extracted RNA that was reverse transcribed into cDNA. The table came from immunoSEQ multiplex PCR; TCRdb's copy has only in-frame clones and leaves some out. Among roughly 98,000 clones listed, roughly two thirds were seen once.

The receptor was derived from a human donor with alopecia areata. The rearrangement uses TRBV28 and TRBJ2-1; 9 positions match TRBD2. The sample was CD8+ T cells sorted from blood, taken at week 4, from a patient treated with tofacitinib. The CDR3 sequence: CASSYLAGYNEQFF. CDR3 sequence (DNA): TGTGCCAGCAGTTACCTAGCGGGGTACAATGAGCAGTTCTTC.